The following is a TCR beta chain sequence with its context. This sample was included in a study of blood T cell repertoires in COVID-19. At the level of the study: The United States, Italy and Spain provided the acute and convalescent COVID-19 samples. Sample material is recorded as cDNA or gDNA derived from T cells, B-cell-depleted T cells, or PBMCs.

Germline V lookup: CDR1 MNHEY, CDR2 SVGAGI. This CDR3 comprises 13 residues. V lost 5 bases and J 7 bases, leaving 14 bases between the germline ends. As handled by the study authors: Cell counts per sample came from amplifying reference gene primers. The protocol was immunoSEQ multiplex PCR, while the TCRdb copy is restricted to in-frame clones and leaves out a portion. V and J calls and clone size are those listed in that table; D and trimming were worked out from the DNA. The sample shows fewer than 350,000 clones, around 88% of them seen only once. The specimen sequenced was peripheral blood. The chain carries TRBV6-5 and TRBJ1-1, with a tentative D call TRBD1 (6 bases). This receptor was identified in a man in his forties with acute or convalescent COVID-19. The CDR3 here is CASSTDRSVEAFF. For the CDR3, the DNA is TGTGCCAGCAGTACCGACAGGAGCGTTGAAGCTTTCTTT.